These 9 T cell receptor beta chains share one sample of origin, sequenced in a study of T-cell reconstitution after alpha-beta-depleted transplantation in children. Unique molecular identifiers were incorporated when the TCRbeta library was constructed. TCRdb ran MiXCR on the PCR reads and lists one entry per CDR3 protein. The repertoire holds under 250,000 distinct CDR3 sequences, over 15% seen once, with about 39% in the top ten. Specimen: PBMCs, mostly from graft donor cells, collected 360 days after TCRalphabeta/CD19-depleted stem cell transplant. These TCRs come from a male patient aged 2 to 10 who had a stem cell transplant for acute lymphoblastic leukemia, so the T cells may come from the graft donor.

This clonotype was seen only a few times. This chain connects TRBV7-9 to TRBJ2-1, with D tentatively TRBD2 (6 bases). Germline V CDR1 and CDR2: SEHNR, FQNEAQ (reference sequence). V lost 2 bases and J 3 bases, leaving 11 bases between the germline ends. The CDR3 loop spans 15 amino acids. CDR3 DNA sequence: TGTGCCAGCAGCTTATTTCCTAGCGTCTACAATGAGCAGTTCTTC. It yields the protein CASSLFPSVYNEQFF.

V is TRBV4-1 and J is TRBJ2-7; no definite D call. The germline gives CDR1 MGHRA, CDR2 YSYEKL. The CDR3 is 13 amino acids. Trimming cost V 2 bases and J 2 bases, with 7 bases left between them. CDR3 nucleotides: TGCGCCAGCAGCCAAATCTCGACCTACGAGCAGTACTTC. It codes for CASSQISTYEQYF.

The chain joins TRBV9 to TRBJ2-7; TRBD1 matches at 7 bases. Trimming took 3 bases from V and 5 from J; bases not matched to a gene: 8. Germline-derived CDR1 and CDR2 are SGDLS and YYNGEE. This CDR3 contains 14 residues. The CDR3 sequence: CASSGDRVSHEQYF. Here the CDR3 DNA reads TGTGCCAGCAGCGGCGACAGGGTCAGTCACGAGCAGTACTTC.

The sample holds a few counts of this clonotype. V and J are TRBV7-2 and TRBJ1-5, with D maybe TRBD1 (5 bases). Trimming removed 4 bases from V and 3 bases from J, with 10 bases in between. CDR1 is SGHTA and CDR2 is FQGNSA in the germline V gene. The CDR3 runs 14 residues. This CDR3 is CASSSDRFNQPQHF. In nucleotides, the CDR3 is TGTGCCAGCAGCTCAGACAGATTCAATCAGCCCCAGCATTTT.

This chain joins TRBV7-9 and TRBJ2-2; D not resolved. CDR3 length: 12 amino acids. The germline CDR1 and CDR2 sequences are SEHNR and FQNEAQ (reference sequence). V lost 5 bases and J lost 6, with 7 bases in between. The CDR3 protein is CASSPSPGELFF. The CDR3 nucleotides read TGTGCCAGCAGCCCAAGCCCCGGGGAGCTGTTTTTT.

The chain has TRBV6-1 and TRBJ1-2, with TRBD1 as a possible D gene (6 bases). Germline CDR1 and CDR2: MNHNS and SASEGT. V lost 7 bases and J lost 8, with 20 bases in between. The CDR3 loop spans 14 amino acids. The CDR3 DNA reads TGTGCCAGCATTGGTTGGGACAAGAACGGCGGCTACACCTTC. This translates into CASIGWDKNGGYTF.

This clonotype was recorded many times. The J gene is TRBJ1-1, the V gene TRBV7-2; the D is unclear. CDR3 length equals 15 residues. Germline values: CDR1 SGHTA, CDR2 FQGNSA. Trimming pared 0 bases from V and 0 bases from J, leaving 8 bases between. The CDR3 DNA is TGTGCCAGCAGCTTAGCATCATCGATGAACACTGAAGCTTTCTTT. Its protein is CASSLASSMNTEAFF.

As DNA, the CDR3 is TGCGCCACCACCACAGGGAGTACAAACACCGGGGAGCTGTTTTTT. It is translated as CATTTGSTNTGELFF. The chain employs TRBV10-2 and TRBJ2-2, with a possible D match to TRBD1 (6 bases). The CDR3 runs 15 residues. Germline CDR1 and CDR2: WSHSY and SAAADI. The ends were cut back, 10 bases at V and 2 bases at J, with 17 bases in the middle.

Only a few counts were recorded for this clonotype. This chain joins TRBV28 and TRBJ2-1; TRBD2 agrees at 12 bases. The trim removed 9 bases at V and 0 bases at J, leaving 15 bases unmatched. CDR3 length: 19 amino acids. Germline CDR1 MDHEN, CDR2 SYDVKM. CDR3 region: CASLPSGTSGFSSYNEQFF. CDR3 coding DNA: TGTGCCAGTCTCCCCTCCGGGACTAGCGGGTTCAGCTCCTACAATGAGCAGTTCTTC. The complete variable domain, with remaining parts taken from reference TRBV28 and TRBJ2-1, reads DVKVTQSSRYLVKRTGEKVFLECVQDMDHENMFWYRQDPGLGLRLIYFSYDVKMKEKGDIPEGYSVSREKKERFSLILESASTNQTSMYLCASLPSGTSGFSSYNEQFFGPGTRLTVL.